The 14 T cell receptor beta chains presented below share a single source sample, sequenced in a study of OX40 agonist ivuxolimab in advanced cancers. The repertoire was sequenced with immunoSEQ multiplex PCR; TCRdb's copy has only in-frame clones and lacks some. Here the sample spans 60,000 to 80,000 clones, 85% being singletons. The starting material was CD4+ or CD8+ T cells sorted from blood, obtained in a trial of the OX40 agonist ivuxolimab. These receptors came from an adult with an advanced solid tumor such as melanoma, head and neck, liver or kidney cancer.

The chain links TRBV4-3 to TRBJ2-7, with 7 bases lining up with TRBD2. CDR1 and CDR2 from the germline V gene are LGHNA and YSLEER. Losses at the gene ends were 0 bases for V and 0 bases for J; bases not matched to a gene: 8. The CDR3 is 17 residues long. This chain's CDR3 is CASSQDMGGGTSYEQYF. CDR3 DNA sequence: TGCGCCAGCAGCCAAGATATGGGGGGGGGAACCTCCTACGAGCAGTACTTC.

This clone was counted once. The chain uses TRBV6-6 and TRBJ1-1; D ambiguous. CDR3 length: 13 residues. V dropped 3 bases and J dropped 5 bases, with 10 bases sitting between them. CDR1 and CDR2 from the germline V gene are MNHNY and SVGAGI (reference sequence). The CDR3 DNA is TGTGCCAGCAGTTATACGGGGTTTACTGAAGCTTTCTTT. As protein: CASSYTGFTEAFF.

With respect to this clone: This sample includes further DNA sequences coding for the same CDR3. This sequence joins TRBV7-9 and TRBJ1-1, with D perhaps matching TRBD1 (6 bases). Per germline, CDR1 SEHNR and CDR2 FQNEAQ (reference sequence). There are 14 residues in the CDR3. Between the trimmed V and J ends, which lost 5 bases and 0 bases, there was a span of 10 bases. The CDR3 coding sequence is TGTGCCAGCAGCCTAGGACAGATGAACACTGAAGCTTTCTTT. Amino acid sequence: CASSLGQMNTEAFF.

This clone has just a few counts. CDR3 in amino acids: CASSLGQAEAFF. DNA for the CDR3: TGTGCCAGCAGCCTTGGACAGGCTGAAGCTTTCTTT. The chain employs TRBV5-4 and TRBJ1-1; the match to TRBD1 covers 7 bases. Germline V CDR1 and CDR2: SGHNT, YYREEE (reference sequence). V gave up 4 bases and J gave up 6 bases; unmatched junction bases: 3. This CDR3 is built from 12 residues.

The chain is built from TRBV10-3 and TRBJ2-7; D gene ambiguous. The V and J ends lost 0 bases and 2 bases respectively, with 5 bases between them. This CDR3 comprises 13 residues. Germline V gives CDR1 ENHRY, CDR2 SYGVKD. CDR3: CAISESPTYEQYV. The CDR3 coding sequence is TGTGCCATCAGTGAGTCCCCCACCTACGAGCAGTACGTC.

The CDR3 loop reads CATSRDLGDRVKAFF. For the CDR3, the DNA is TGTGCCACCAGCAGAGATCTGGGTGACAGGGTAAAAGCTTTCTTT. The chain is built from TRBV15 and TRBJ1-1; 7 bases agree with TRBD1. J gave up 9 bases and V 0 bases, and 10 bases lay outside the gene matches. Germline V gene sequence: CDR1 LNHNV, CDR2 YYDKDF (reference sequence). The CDR3 sequence is 15 residues long.

This clone turned up a few times. The genes are TRBV7-2 and TRBJ2-3; TRBD2 matches 12 bases. The CDR3 extends over 17 amino acids. The V gene end was trimmed by 5 bases and the J gene end by 6 bases; junction bases not matched to a gene: 12. Germline loops: CDR1 SGHTA, CDR2 FQGNSA. This chain's CDR3 is CASSMGLAGLGGDTQYF. The CDR3 DNA reads as TGTGCCAGCAGCATGGGACTAGCGGGCCTCGGGGGGGATACGCAGTATTTT.

The chain recombines TRBV4-1 with TRBJ2-7; 7 bases are shared with TRBD2. Germline CDR1 is MGHRA and CDR2 is YSYEKL. With 0 bases clipped from V and 3 bases from J, the junction kept 11 bases outside the gene matches. This CDR3 is 17 amino acids long. For the CDR3, the DNA is TGCGCCAGCAGCCAAGAAGTAGCTAGCGGAGGCTTCTACGAGCAGTACTTC. It is translated as CASSQEVASGGFYEQYF.

This sequence joins TRBV2 and TRBJ1-6, with 10 nucleotides matching TRBD1. The CDR3 loop spans 17 amino acids. CDR1 and CDR2 from the germline V gene are SNHLY and FYNNEI. Trimming removed 7 bases from V and 6 bases from J; junction bases left unmatched: 12. CDR3 nucleotide sequence: TGTGCCAGCACCGGGACAGGGGCTCCATTGGCTAATTCACCCCTCCACTTT. Protein product: CASTGTGAPLANSPLHF.

The rearrangement uses TRBV11-2 and TRBJ2-1; 9 bases match TRBD2. This CDR3 region has 13 residues. With V trimmed by 4 bases and J by 10 bases, 5 bases remained unmatched. Germline V gives CDR1 SGHAT, CDR2 FQNNGV. DNA of the CDR3: TGTGCCAGCAGCTCGCTTACTAGCGGGGAGCAGTTCTTC. The encoded protein is CASSSLTSGEQFF.

The chain combines TRBV10-3 with TRBJ1-5; D remains unclear. The V end lost 2 bases, the J end lost 4 bases, and 9 bases lay between the germline ends. Germline loops: CDR1 ENHRY, CDR2 SYGVKD. The CDR3 covers 14 residues. The CDR3 region is CAISEGPTNQPQHF. The CDR3 DNA reads TGTGCCATCAGTGAGGGACCTACAAATCAGCCCCAGCATTTT.

The chain is built from TRBV2 and TRBJ1-5; a weak D match, TRBD1 (5 bases). Trimming removed 6 bases from V and 5 bases from J, with 11 bases in between. Looked up from germline, CDR1 is SNHLY and CDR2 is FYNNEI. This CDR3 is built from 13 residues. CDR3 residues: CASRPGADQPQHF. CDR3 coding DNA: TGTGCCAGCAGACCCGGGGCGGATCAGCCCCAGCATTTT.

This clone was recorded once. V is TRBV19 and J is TRBJ2-7; TRBD2 matches 10 bases. This CDR3 has 16 amino acids. Trimming at V came to 10 bases and at J to 4 bases, leaving 16 bases not matched to a gene. Looked up from germline, CDR1 is LNHDA and CDR2 is SQIVND (reference sequence). In nucleotides, the CDR3 is TGTGCCACTAGACACCAATCTAGCGGGAGCGCATACGAGCAGTACTTC. Its protein product is CATRHQSSGSAYEQYF.

This sequence joins TRBV7-2 and TRBJ2-5; D remains ambiguous. The J call may be wrong; the DNA end is better matched by TRBJ2-7. The CDR3 is 15 amino acids. Germline lookup yields CDR1 SGHTA and CDR2 FQGNSA. CDR3 nucleotide sequence: TGTGCCAGCAGCACCGGACGGGTCGGGCCCTACGAGCAGTACTTC. Its translation is CASSTGRVGPYEQYF.